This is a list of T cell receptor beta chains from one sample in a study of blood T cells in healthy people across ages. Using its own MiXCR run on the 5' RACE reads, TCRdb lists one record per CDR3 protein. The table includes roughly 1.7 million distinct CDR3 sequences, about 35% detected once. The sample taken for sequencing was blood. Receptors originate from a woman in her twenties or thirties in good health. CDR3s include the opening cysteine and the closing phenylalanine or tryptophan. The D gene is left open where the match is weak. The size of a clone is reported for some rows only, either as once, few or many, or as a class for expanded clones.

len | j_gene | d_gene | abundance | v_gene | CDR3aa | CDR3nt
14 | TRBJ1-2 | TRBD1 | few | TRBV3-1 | CASSARDRPYGYTF | TGTGCCAGCAGCGCAAGGGACAGACCCTATGGCTACACCTTC
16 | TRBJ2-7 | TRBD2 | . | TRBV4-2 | CASSQVQTSGAYEQYF | TGTGCCAGCAGCCAAGTCCAGACTAGCGGGGCCTACGAGCAGTACTTC
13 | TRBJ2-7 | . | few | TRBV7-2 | CASSLQGLDEQYF | TGTGCCAGCAGCTTGCAAGGGTTGGACGAGCAGTACTTC
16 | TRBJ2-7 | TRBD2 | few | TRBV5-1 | CASSLAATSGGDEQYF | TGCGCCAGCAGCTTGGCCGCGACTAGCGGGGGAGACGAGCAGTACTTC
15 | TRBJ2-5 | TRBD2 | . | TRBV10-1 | CASNDTGLAKETQYF | TGCGCCAGCAATGACACCGGACTAGCGAAAGAGACCCAGTACTTC
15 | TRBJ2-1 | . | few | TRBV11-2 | CASSLVRQSYNEQFF | TGTGCCAGCAGCTTAGTACGACAGTCTTACAATGAGCAGTTCTTC
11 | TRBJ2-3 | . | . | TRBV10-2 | CASSRVNTQYF | TGCGCCAGCAGCCGGGTGAATACGCAGTATTTT
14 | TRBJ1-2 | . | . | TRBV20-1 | CSASRRGAYYGYTF | TGCAGTGCTAGCCGGCGGGGGGCTTACTATGGCTACACCTTC
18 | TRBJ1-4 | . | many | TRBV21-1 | CASSPGTGGREANEKLFF | TGTGCCAGCAGCCCTGGGACAGGGGGCAGGGAGGCTAATGAAAAACTGTTTTTT
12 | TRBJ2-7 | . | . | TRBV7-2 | CASSTISSEQYF | TGTGCCAGCAGTACGATATCGAGTGAGCAGTACTTC